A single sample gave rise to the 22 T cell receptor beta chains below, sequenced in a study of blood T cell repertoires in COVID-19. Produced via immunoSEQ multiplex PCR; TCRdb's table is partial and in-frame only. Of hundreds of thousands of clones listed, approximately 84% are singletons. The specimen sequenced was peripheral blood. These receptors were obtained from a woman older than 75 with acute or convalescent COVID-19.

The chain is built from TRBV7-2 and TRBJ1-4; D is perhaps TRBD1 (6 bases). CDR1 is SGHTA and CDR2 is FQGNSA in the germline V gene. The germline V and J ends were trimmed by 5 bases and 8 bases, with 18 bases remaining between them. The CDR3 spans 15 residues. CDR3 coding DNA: TGTGCCAGCAGCCCCACCCCGACAGGTACAGAAAAACTGTTTTTT. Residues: CASSPTPTGTEKLFF.

The CDR3 nucleotides are TGTGCCAGCAGCGGCCAATATTACTATGGCTACACCTTC. Translated, it gives CASSGQYYYGYTF. The rearrangement uses TRBV5-6 and TRBJ1-2, with D unclear. This CDR3 spans 13 amino acids. Germline values: CDR1 SGHDT, CDR2 YYEEEE. V dropped 4 bases and J dropped 3 bases, with 10 bases sitting between them.

CDR3 DNA: TGTGCCAGCAGTTTGAACGGACTAGCGGGAACGGGGCCAGATACGCAGTATTTT. The encoded protein is CASSLNGLAGTGPDTQYF. This sequence joins TRBV27 and TRBJ2-3, with 12 bases aligning to TRBD2. CDR1 is MNHEY and CDR2 is SMNVEV in the germline V gene (reference sequence). With V trimmed by 3 bases and J by 4 bases, 11 bases remained unmatched. This CDR3 region has 18 residues.

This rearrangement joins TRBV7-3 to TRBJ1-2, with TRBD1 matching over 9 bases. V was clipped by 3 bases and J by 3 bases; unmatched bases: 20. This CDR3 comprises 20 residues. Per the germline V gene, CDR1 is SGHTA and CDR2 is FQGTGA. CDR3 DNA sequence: TGTGCCAGCAGCTTCTCCATCAATTGGGGAGACAGGGGGGACGACTATGGCTACACCTTC. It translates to CASSFSINWGDRGDDYGYTF.

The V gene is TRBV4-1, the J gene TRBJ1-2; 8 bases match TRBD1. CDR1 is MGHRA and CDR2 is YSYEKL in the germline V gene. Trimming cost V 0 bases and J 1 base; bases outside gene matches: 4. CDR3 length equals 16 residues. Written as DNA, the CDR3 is TGCGCCAGCAGCCAAGAGGACAGGGACCTTAACTATGGCTACACCTTC. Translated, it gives CASSQEDRDLNYGYTF.

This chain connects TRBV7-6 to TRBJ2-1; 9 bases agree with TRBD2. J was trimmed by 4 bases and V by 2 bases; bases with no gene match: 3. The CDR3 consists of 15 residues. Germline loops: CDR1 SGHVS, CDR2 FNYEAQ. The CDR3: CASSLLAGSYNEQFF. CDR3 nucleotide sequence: TGTGCCAGCAGCTTACTAGCGGGGAGTTACAATGAGCAGTTCTTC.

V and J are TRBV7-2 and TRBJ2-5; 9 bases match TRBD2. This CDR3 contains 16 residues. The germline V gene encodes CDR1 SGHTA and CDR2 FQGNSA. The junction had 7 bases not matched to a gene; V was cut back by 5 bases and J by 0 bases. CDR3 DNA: TGTGCCAGCAGCACTCGGCCTAGCGGGAACCAAGAGACCCAGTACTTC. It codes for CASSTRPSGNQETQYF.

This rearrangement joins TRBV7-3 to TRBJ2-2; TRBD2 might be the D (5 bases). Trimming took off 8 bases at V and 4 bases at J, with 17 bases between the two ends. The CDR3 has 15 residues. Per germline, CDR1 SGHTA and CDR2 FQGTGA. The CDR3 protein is CASHPTGEGTGELFF. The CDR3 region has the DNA TGTGCCAGCCACCCGACCGGAGAGGGCACCGGGGAGCTGTTTTTT.

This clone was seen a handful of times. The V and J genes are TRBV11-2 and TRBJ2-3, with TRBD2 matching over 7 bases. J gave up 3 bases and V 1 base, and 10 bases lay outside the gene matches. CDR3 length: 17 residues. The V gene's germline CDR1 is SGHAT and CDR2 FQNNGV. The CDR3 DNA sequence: TGTGCCAGCAGCTTAGTGGGGGGGATCTGGAATACAGATACGCAGTATTTT. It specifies CASSLVGGIWNTDTQYF.

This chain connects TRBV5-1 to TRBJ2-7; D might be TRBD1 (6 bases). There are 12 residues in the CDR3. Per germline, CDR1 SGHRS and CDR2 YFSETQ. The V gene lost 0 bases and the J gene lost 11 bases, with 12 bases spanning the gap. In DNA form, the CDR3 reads TGCGCCAGCAGCTTGGAAGTCGGGACAAAGTACTTC. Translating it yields CASSLEVGTKYF.

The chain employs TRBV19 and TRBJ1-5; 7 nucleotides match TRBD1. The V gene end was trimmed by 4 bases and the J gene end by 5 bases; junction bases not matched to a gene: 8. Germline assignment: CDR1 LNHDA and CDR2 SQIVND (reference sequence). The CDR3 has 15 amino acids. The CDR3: CASSTARDSYQPQHF. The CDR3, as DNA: TGTGCCAGTAGTACGGCCCGGGACAGCTATCAGCCCCAGCATTTT.

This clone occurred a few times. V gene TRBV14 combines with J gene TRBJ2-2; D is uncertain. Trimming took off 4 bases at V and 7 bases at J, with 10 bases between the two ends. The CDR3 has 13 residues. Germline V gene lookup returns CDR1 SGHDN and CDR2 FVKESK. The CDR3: CASSRQDLGELFF. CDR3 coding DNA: TGTGCCAGCAGCCGACAAGACCTCGGGGAGCTGTTTTTT.

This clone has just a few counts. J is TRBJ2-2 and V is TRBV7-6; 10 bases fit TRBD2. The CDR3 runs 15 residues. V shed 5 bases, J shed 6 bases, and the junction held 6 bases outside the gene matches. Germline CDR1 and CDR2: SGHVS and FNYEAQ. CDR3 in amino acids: CASSPSGGVAGELFF. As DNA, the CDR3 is TGTGCCAGCAGCCCAAGCGGGGGGGTCGCCGGGGAGCTGTTTTTT.

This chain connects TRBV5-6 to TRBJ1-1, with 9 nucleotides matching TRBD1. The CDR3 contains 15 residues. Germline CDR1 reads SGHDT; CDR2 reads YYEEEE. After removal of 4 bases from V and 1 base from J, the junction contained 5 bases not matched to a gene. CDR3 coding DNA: TGTGCCAGCAGCCCAGGACAGGGGAGGAACACTGAAGCTTTCTTT. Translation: CASSPGQGRNTEAFF.

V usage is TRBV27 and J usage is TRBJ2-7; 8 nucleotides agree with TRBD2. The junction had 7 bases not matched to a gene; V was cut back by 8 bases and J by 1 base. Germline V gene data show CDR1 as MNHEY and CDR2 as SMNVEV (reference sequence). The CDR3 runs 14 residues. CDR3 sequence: CASRGAGDSYEQYF. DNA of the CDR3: TGTGCCAGCCGAGGAGCGGGAGATTCCTACGAGCAGTACTTC.

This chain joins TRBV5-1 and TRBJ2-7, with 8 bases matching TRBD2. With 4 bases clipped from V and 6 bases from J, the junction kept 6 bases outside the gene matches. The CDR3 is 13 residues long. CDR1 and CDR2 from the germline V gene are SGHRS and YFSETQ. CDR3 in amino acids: CASSPRTSFEQYF. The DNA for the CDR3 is TGCGCCAGCAGCCCCCGGACTAGCTTCGAGCAGTACTTC.

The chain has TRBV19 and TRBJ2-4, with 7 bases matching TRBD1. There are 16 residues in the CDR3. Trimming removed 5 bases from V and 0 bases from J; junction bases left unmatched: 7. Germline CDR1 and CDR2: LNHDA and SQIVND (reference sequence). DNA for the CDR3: TGTGCCAGTAGTGTTGGACAGGTTGTAGCCAAAAACATTCAGTACTTC. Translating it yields CASSVGQVVAKNIQYF.

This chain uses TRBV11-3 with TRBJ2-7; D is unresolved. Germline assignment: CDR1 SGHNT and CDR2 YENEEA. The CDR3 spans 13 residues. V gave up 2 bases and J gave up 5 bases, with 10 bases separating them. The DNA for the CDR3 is TGTGCCAGCAGCTTAACACAGTCACACGAGCAGTACTTC. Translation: CASSLTQSHEQYF.

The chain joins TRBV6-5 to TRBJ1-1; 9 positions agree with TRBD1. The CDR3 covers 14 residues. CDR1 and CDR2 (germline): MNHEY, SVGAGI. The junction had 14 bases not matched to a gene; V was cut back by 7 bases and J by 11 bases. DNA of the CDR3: TGTGCCAGCATCGACAGGGGGACCGTCGGTTTGGCTTTCTTT. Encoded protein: CASIDRGTVGLAFF.

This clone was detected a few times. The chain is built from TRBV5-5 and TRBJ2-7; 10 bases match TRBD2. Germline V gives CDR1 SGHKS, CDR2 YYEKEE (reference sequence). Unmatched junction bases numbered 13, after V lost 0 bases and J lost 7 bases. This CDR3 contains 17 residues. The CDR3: CASSLAFSSGGGREQYF. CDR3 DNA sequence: TGTGCCAGCAGCTTGGCTTTCTCCAGCGGGGGGGGAAGGGAGCAGTACTTC.

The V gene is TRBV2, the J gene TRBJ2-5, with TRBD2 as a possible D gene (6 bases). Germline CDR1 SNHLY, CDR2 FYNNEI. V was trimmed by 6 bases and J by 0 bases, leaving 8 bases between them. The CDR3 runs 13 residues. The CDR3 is CASRTGDQETQYF. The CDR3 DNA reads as TGTGCCAGCAGGACGGGGGACCAAGAGACCCAGTACTTC.

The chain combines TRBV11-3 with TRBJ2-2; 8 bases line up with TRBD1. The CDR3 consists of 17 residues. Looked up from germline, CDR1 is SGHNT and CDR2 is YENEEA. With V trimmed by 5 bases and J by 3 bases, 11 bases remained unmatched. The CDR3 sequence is CASSNNGQGVYTGELFF. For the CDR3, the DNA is TGTGCCAGCAGCAACAATGGACAGGGTGTATACACCGGGGAGCTGTTTTTT.